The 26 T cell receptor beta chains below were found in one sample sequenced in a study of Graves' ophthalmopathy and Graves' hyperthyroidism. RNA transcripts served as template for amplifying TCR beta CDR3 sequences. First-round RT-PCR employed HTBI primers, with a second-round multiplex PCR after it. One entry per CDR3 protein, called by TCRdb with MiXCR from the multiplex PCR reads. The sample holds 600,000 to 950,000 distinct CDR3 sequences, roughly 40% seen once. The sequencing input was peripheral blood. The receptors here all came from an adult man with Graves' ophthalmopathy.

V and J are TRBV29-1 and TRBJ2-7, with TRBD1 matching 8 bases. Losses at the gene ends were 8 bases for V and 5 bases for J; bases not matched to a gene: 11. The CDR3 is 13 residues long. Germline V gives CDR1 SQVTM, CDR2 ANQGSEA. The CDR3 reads CSTQFRGRDEQYF. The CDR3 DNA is TGCAGCACACAGTTCAGGGGGCGGGACGAGCAGTACTTC.

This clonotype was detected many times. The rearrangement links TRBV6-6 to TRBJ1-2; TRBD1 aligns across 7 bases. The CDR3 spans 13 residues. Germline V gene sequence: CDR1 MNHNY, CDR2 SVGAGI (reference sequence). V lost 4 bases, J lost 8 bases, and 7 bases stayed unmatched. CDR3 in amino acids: CASSSPGQEGYTF. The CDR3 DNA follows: TGTGCCAGCAGTTCCCCTGGACAGGAGGGCTACACCTTC.

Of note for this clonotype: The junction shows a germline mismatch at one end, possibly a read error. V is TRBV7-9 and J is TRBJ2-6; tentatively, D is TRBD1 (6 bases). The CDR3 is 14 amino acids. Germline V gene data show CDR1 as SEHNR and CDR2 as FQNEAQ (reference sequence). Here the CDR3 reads CASSWRLGANVLTF. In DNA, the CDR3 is TGTGCCAGCAGCTGGCGGTTGGGGGCGAACGTCCTGACTTTC.

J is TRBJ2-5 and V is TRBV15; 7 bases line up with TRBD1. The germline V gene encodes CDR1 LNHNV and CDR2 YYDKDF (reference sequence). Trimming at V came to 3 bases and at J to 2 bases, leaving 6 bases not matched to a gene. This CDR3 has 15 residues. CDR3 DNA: TGTGCCACCAGCAGCCCCCCGGGACAGCAAGAGACCCAGTACTTC. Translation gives CATSSPPGQQETQYF. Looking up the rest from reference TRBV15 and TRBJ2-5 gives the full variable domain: DAMVIQNPRYQVTQFGKPVTLSCSQTLNHNVMYWYQQKSSQAPKLLFHYYDKDFNNEADTPDNFQSRRPNTSFCFLDIRSPGLGDTAMYLCATSSPPGQQETQYFGPGTRLLVL.

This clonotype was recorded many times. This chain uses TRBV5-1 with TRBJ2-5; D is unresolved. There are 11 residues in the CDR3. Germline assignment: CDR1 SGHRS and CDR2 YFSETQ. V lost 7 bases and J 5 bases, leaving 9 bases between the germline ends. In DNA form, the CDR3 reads TGCGCCAGCGCAGAACGGGAGACCCAGTACTTC. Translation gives CASAERETQYF.

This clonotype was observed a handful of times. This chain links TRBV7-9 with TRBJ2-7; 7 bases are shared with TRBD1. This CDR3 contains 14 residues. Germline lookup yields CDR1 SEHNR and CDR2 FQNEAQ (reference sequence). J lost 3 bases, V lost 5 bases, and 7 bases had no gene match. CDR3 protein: CASSGTTGFYEQYF. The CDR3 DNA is TGTGCCAGCAGCGGAACGACAGGGTTCTACGAGCAGTACTTC.

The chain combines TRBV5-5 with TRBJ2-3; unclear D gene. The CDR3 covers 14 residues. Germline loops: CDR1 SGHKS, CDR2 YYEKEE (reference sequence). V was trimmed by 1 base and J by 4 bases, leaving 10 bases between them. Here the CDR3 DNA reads TGTGCCAGCAGCTTGACCAGGCCCCCAGATACGCAGTATTTT. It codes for CASSLTRPPDTQYF.

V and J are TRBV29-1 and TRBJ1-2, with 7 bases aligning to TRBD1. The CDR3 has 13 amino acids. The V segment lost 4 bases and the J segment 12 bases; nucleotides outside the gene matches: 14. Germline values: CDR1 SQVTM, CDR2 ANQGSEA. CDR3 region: CSVVQGTRGINTF. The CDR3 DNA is TGCAGCGTTGTCCAAGGGACCAGGGGGATTAACACCTTC.

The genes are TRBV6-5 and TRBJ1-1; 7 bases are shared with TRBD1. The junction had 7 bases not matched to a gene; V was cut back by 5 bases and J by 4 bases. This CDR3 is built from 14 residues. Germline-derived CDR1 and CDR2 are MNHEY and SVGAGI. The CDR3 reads CASSMRQGTTEAFF. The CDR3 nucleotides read TGTGCCAGCAGTATGAGACAGGGAACCACTGAAGCTTTCTTT.

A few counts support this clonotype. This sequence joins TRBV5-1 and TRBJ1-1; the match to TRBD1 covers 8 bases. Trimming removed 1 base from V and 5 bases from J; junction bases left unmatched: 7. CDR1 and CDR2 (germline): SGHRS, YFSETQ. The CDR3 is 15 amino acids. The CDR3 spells CASSLYGQGDTEAFF. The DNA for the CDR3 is TGCGCCAGCAGCTTGTACGGACAGGGAGATACTGAAGCTTTCTTT.

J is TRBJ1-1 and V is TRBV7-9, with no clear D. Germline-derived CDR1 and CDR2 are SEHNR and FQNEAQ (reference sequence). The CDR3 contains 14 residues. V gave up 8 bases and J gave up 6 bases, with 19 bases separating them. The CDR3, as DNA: TGTGCCAGCTCACCACCGCCAGGAGACGCTGAAGCTTTCTTT. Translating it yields CASSPPPGDAEAFF.

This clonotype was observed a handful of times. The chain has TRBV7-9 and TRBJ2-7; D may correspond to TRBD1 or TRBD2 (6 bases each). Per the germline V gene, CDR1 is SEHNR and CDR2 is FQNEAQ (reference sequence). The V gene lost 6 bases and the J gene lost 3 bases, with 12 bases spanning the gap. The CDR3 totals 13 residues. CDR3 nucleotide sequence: TGTGCCAGCAGTTGGAGGGGGAACTACGAGCAGTACTTC. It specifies CASSWRGNYEQYF.

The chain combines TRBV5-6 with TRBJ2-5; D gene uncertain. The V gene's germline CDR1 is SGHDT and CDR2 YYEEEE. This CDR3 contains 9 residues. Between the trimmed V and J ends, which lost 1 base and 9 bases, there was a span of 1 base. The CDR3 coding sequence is TGTGCCAGCAGCTTGCCCCAGTACTTC. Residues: CASSLPQYF.

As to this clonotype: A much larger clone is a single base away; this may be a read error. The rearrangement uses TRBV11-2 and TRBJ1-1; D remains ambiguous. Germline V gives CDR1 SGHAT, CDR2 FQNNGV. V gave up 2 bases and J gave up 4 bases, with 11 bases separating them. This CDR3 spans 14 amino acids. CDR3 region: CASSLYLGSTEAFF. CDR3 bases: TGTGCCAGCAGCTTATATCTGGGAAGCACTGAAGCTTTCTTT.

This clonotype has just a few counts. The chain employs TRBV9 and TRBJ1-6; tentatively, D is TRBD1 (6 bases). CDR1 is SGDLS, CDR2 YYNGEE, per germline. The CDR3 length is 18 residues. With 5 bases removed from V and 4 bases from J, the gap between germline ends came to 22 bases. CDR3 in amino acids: CASRENAINRVYNSPLHF. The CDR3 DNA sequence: TGTGCCAGCAGAGAAAACGCTATCAACAGGGTATATAATTCACCCCTCCACTTT.

The CDR3, as DNA: TGTGCCAGCAGGCGGGGACTAGCGGGTGTCTACAATGAGCAGTTCTTC. Amino acid sequence: CASRRGLAGVYNEQFF. The genes are TRBV2 and TRBJ2-1, with TRBD2 matching over 12 bases. The CDR3 contains 16 residues. CDR1 and CDR2 from the germline V gene are SNHLY and FYNNEI. V was pared by 6 bases and J by 3 bases, with 6 bases of the junction left unmatched.

Written as DNA, the CDR3 is TGTGCCAGTTTCGGGGGGCCATCCTACGAGCAGTACTTC. Translated, it gives CASFGGPSYEQYF. The chain couples TRBV25-1 to TRBJ2-7; tentative D call: TRBD2 (7 bases). This CDR3 is 13 amino acids long. V shed 9 bases and J shed 1 base, with 13 bases lying between them. Germline-derived CDR1 and CDR2 are MGHDK and SYGVNS.

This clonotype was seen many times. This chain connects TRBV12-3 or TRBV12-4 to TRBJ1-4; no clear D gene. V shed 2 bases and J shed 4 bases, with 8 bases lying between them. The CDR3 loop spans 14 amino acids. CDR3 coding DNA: TGTGCCAGCAGTTTACAGGCCCTTAATGAAAAACTGTTTTTT. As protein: CASSLQALNEKLFF.

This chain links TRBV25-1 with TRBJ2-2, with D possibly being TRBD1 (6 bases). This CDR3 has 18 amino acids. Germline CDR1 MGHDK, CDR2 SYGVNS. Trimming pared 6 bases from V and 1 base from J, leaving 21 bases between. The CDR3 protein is CASSQTTGHPWNTGELFF. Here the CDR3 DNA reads TGTGCCAGCAGCCAAACCACGGGACACCCTTGGAACACCGGGGAGCTGTTTTTT.

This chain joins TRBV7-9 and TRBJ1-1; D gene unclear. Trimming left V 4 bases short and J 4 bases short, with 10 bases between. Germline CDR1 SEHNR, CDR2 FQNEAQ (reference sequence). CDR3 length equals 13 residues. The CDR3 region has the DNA TGTGCCAGCAGCTCCGCTATGTCCACTGAAGCTTTCTTT. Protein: CASSSAMSTEAFF.

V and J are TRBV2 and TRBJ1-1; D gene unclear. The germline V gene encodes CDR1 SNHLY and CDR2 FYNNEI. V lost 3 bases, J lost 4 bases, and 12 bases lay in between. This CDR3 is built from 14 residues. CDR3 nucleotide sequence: TGTGCCAGCAGTGATCCAGGAGGTGGCACTGAAGCTTTCTTT. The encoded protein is CASSDPGGGTEAFF.

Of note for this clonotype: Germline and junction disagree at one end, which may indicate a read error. In DNA, the CDR3 is TGTGCCAGTAGTTCCGGGACAATCAATCAGCCCCAGCATTTT. Protein product: CASSSGTINQPQHF. The rearrangement uses TRBV10-2 and TRBJ1-5; perhaps TRBD1 as D (6 bases). CDR1 is WSHSY, CDR2 SAAADI, per germline. This CDR3 comprises 14 residues.

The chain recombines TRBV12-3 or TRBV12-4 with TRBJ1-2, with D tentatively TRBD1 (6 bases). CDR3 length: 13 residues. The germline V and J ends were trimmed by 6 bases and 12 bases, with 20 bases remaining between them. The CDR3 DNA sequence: TGTGCCAGCAGGCCCCGGGACACCTCCGAGGACACCTTC. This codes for CASRPRDTSEDTF.

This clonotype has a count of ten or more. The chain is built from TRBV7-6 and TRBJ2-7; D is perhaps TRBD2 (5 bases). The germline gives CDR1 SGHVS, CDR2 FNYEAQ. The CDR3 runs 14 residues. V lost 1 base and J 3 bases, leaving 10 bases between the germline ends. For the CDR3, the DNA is TGTGCCAGCAGCTTAGTGCCAGAGGGCTACGAGCAGTACTTC. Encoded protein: CASSLVPEGYEQYF. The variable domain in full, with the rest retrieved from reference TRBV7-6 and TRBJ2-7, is GAGVSQSPRYKVTKRGQDVALRCDPISGHVSLYWYRQALGQGPEFLTYFNYEAQQDKSGLPNDRFSAERPEGSISTLTIQRTEQRDSAMYRCASSLVPEGYEQYFGPGTRLTVT.

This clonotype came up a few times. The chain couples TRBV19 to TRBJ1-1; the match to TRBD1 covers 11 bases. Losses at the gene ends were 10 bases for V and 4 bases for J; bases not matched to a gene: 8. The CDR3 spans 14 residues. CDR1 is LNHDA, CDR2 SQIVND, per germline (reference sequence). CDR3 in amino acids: CATHPGTGGTEAFF. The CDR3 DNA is TGTGCCACTCACCCCGGGACAGGGGGCACTGAAGCTTTCTTT.

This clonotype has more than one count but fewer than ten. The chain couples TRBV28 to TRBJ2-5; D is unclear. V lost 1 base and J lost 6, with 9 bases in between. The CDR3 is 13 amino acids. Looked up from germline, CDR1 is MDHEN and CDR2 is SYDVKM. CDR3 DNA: TGTGCCAGCAGTTTATTGGGGTTGAAGACCCAGTACTTC. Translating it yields CASSLLGLKTQYF.